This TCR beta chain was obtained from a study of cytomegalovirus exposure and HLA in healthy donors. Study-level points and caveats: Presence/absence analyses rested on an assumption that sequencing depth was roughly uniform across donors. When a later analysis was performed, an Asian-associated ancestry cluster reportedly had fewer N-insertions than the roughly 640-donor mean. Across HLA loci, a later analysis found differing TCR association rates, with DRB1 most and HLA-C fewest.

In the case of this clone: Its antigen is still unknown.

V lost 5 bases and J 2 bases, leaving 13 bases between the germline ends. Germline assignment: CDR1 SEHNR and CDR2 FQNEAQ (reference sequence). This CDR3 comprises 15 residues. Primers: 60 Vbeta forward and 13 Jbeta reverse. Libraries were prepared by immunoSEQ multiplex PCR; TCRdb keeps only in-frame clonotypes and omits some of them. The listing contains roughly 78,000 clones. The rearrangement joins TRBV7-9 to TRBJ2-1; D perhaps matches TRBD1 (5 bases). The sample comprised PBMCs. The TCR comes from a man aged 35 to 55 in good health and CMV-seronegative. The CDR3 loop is CASSLTGSAYNEQFF. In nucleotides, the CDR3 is TGTGCCAGCAGCCTAACAGGTTCGGCCTACAATGAGCAGTTCTTC.